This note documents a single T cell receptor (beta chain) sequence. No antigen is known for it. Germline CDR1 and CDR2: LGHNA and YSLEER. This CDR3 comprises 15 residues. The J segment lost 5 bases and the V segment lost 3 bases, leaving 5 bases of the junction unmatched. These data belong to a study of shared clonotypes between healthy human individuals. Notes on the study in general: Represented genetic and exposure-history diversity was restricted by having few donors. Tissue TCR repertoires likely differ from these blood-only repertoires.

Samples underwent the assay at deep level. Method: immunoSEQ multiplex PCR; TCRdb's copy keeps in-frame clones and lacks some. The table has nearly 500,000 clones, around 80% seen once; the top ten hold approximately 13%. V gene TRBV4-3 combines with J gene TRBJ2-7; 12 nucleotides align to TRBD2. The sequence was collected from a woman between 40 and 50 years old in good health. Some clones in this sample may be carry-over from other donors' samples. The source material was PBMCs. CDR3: CASSHLTSGSNEQYF. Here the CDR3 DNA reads TGCGCCAGCAGCCACCTGACTAGCGGGAGTAACGAGCAGTACTTC.